This TCR beta chain is from a study of cytomegalovirus exposure and HLA in healthy donors. Study findings and constraints: Previously analyzed data showed that most TCR beta V segments were productive at a frequency of about 87% or about 30%. High sensitivity and specificity were reportedly achieved when the classifier diagnosed cytomegalovirus status. Further analysis was carried out later, and it showed several of the most significant clusters appearing linked to common viral pathogens.

PCR primers comprised 60 Vbeta and 13 Jbeta primers. This table comes from immunoSEQ multiplex PCR, and its TCRdb copy is limited to in-frame clones, with some not included. Counted here are around 140,000 clones, approximately 64% occurring once; the ten biggest clones make up 2% to 2.5%. A note on this clone: What it recognizes is unknown.

The CDR3 runs to 15 residues. Trimming pared 6 bases from V and 1 base from J, leaving 15 bases between. Germline CDR1 MNHNY, CDR2 SVGAGI (reference sequence). The sequenced sample was PBMCs. V is TRBV6-6 and J is TRBJ1-1; D unclear. This receptor was taken from a woman aged 40-49 years in good health and CMV-seronegative. The CDR3 DNA is TGTGCCAGCAGGCCCACACGAGGTACGAACACTGAAGCTTTCTTT. Residues: CASRPTRGTNTEAFF.